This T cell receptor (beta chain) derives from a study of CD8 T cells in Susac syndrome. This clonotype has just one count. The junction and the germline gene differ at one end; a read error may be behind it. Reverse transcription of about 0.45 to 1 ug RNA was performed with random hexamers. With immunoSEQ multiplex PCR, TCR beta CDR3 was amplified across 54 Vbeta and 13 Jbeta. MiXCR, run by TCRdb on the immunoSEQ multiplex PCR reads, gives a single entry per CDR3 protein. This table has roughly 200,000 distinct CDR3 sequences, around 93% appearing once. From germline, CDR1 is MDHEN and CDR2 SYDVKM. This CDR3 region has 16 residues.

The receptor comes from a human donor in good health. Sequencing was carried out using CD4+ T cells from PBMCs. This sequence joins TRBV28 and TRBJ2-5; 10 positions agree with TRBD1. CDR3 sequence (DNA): TGTGCCAGCAGAAGGGACAGGGGCCGGGGAAGAGAGGCCCAGTACTTC. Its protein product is CASRRDRGRGREAQYF.